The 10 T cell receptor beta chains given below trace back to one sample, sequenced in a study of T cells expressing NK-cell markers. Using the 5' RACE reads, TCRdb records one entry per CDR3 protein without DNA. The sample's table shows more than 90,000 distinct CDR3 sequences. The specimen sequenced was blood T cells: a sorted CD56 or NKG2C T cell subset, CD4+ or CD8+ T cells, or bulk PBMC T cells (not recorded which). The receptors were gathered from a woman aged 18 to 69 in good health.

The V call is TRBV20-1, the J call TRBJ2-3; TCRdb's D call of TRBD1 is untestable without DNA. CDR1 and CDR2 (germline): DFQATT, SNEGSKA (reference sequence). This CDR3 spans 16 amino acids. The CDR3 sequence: CSARDLSGAGADTQYF.

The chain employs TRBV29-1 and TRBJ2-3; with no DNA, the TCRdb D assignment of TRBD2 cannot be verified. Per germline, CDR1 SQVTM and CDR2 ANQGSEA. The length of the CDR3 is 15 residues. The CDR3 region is CSGDRLAGSTDTQYF.

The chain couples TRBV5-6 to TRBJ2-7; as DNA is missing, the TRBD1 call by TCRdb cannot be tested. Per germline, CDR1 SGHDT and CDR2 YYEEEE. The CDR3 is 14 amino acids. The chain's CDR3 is CASSPVDGGYEQYF.

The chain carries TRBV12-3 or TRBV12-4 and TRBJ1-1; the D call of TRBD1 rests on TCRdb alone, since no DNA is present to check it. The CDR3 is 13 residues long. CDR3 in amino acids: CASRSTENTEAFF.

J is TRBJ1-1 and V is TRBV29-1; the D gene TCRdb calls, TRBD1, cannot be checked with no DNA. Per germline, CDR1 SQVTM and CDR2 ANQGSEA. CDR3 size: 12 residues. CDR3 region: CSVEGDRVSAFF.

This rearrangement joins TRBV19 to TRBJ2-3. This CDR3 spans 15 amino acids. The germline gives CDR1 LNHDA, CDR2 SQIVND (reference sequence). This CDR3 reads CASSIAASNTDTQYF.

This chain's CDR3 is CASSLHLAGLYNEQFF. The chain is built from TRBV7-9 and TRBJ2-1; TCRdb outputs TRBD2, but without DNA this stays unchecked. The CDR3 is 16 residues long. Germline values: CDR1 SEHNR, CDR2 FQNEAQ (reference sequence).

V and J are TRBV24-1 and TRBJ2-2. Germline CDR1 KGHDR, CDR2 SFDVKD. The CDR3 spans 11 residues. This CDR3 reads CATSWAGELFF.

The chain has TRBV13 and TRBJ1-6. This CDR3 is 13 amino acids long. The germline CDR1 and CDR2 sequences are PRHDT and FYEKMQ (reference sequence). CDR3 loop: CASSLGGGPPLHF.

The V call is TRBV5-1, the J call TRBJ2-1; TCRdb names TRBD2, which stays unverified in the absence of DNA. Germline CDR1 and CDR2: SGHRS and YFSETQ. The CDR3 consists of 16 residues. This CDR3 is CASSLSGGDSYNEQFF.